This T cell receptor beta chain appears in the sequencing data of a study of shared clonotypes between healthy human individuals. The CDR3 runs 15 residues. Trimming pared 3 bases from V and 0 bases from J, leaving 9 bases between. Germline V CDR1 and CDR2: LNHDA, SQIVND (reference sequence). Each subset's genomic DNA was split evenly across several immunoSEQ plates. Repertoires were generated with immunoSEQ multiplex PCR, while TCRdb's copy carries only in-frame clones and drops some. The table lists about 510,000 clones, almost 80% of them singletons. Donors were healthy HIV-negative adults without recently reported acute infections or vaccinations.

The sequenced sample consisted of PBMCs. The rearrangement uses TRBV19 and TRBJ1-3, with a tentative D call TRBD1 (5 bases). This receptor was obtained from a middle-aged woman in good health. Some clones in this sample may be carry-over from other donors' samples. CDR3 nucleotides: TGTGCCAGTAGTATCCTGGGACGCTCTGGAAACACCATATATTTT. Its translation is CASSILGRSGNTIYF.